These 21 T cell receptor beta chains were sequenced from one sample in a study of blood T cell repertoires in COVID-19. TCRdb keeps only in-frame clones here, not all; method: immunoSEQ multiplex PCR. The sample contains over 75,000 clones, less than 85% of which appear only once. Sequenced input: peripheral blood. The source is a woman aged 70-85 years with acute or convalescent COVID-19.

This clone was counted between two and nine times. The rearrangement uses TRBV11-1 and TRBJ2-1, with D uncertain. Per the germline V gene, CDR1 is SGHAT and CDR2 is FQDESV (reference sequence). This CDR3 spans 12 amino acids. V was trimmed by 1 base and J by 6 bases, leaving 4 bases between them. The CDR3 nucleotides are TGTGCCAGCAGCTTAGATCTCAATGAGCAGTTCTTC. Residues: CASSLDLNEQFF.

The chain uses TRBV19 and TRBJ1-5; TRBD1 is a possible D gene (6 bases). The CDR3 contains 14 residues. Germline CDR1 LNHDA, CDR2 SQIVND (reference sequence). Trimming took off 9 bases at V and 2 bases at J, with 14 bases between the two ends. CDR3 amino acids: CASWPRGGNQPQHF. The CDR3 nucleotides read TGTGCCAGCTGGCCCAGGGGTGGCAATCAGCCCCAGCATTTT. The full variable domain, rest sourced from reference TRBV19 and TRBJ1-5, is DGGITQSPKYLFRKEGQNVTLSCEQNLNHDAMYWYRQDPGQGLRLIYYSQIVNDFQKGDIAEGYSVSREKKESFPLTVTSAQKNPTAFYLCASWPRGGNQPQHFGDGTRLSIL.

This clone has just a few counts. This chain uses TRBV30 with TRBJ1-6; no clear D gene. Germline assignment: CDR1 GTSNPN and CDR2 SVGIG (reference sequence). V dropped 5 bases and J dropped 10 bases, with 15 bases sitting between them. The CDR3 runs to 13 residues. The CDR3 coding sequence is TGTGCCTGGGGAGCGCAGGAGGCGTCACCCCTCCACTTT. Translation: CAWGAQEASPLHF.

The genes are TRBV21-1 and TRBJ1-1; the table's D call, TRBD1, was not checked against the DNA. TRBV21-1 is a pseudogene. This CDR3 is 14 amino acids long. The CDR3 reads CASSTPEDRGEAFF. CDR3 sequence (DNA): TGTGCCAGCAGCACACCCGAGGACAGGGGTGAAGCTTTCTTT.

The gene calls are TRBV23-1 and TRBJ1-5, with TRBD1 as a possible D gene (6 bases). TRBV23-1 is assigned to the ORF class and has an uncertain function. Trimming left V 4 bases short and J 0 bases short, with 13 bases between. The CDR3 is made up of 16 amino acids. The CDR3 protein is CASSPTGILSNQPQHF. CDR3 sequence (DNA): TGCGCCAGCAGTCCCACAGGGATCCTTAGCAATCAGCCCCAGCATTTT.

The J gene is TRBJ2-1, the V gene TRBV6-5, with 8 bases that match TRBD2. CDR1 is MNHEY, CDR2 SVGAGI, per germline. The CDR3 has 14 amino acids. V was clipped by 6 bases and J by 5 bases; unmatched bases: 6. The CDR3 spells CASRDSGVHNEQFF. CDR3 bases: TGTGCCAGCAGAGATAGCGGGGTCCACAATGAGCAGTTCTTC.

This chain joins TRBV7-8 and TRBJ1-5; D call uncertain. CDR1 and CDR2 (germline): SGHVS, FQNEAQ. This CDR3 region has 14 residues. Trimming stripped 0 bases from V and 4 bases from J, with 7 bases between. The CDR3 sequence is CASSLAETNQPQHF. The CDR3 nucleotides read TGTGCCAGCAGCTTAGCGGAGACGAATCAGCCCCAGCATTTT.

The V and J genes are TRBV7-8 and TRBJ2-5; 7 positions agree with TRBD1. The CDR3 is made up of 14 amino acids. The J segment lost 2 bases and the V segment lost 6 bases, leaving 6 bases of the junction unmatched. Per the germline V gene, CDR1 is SGHVS and CDR2 is FQNEAQ. CDR3 region: CASRPNRGQETQYF. CDR3 DNA: TGTGCCAGCAGACCCAACAGGGGACAAGAGACCCAGTACTTC.

This clone was seen only once. The V gene is TRBV4-2, the J gene TRBJ1-1; 8 nucleotides align to TRBD1. Looked up from germline, CDR1 is LGHNA and CDR2 is YNFKEQ. This CDR3 region has 16 residues. V was pared by 6 bases and J by 0 bases, with 9 bases of the junction left unmatched. The CDR3 protein is CASRPGTQGVNTEAFF. The CDR3 nucleotides read TGTGCCAGCAGACCTGGTACACAGGGGGTGAACACTGAAGCTTTCTTT.

The V and J genes are TRBV2 and TRBJ2-5, with D hard to call. The CDR3 is 15 residues long. The V end was cut by 8 bases, the J end by 3 bases, with 19 bases between. Germline V gives CDR1 SNHLY, CDR2 FYNNEI. The CDR3 protein is CASQVGLNPKETQYF. The DNA of the CDR3 is TGTGCCAGCCAAGTGGGCCTGAACCCCAAAGAGACCCAGTACTTC.

This chain joins TRBV12-3 or TRBV12-4 and TRBJ1-1, with 8 nucleotides matching TRBD1. Germline trimming cut 5 bases from V and 3 bases from J; bases unmatched to any gene: 2. The CDR3 consists of 13 residues. The CDR3: CASSAQGDTEAFF. In DNA form, the CDR3 reads TGTGCCAGCAGTGCACAGGGGGACACTGAAGCTTTCTTT.

V gene TRBV4-2 combines with J gene TRBJ1-1; 10 bases are shared with TRBD1. Germline-derived CDR1 and CDR2 are LGHNA and YNFKEQ. This CDR3 spans 16 amino acids. The V segment lost 4 bases and the J segment 4 bases; nucleotides outside the gene matches: 9. Here the CDR3 reads CASSPRDRGFGTEAFF. Written as DNA, the CDR3 is TGTGCCAGCAGCCCTAGGGACAGGGGCTTTGGCACTGAAGCTTTCTTT.

V is TRBV19 and J is TRBJ2-2; D is ambiguous. Germline V lookup: CDR1 LNHDA, CDR2 SQIVND (reference sequence). Trimming shortened V by 3 bases and J by 4 bases, and 12 bases separated the two germline ends. The CDR3 runs 15 residues. The CDR3 sequence is CASSMRTVSTGELFF. In DNA, the CDR3 is TGTGCCAGTAGTATGAGAACAGTTTCCACCGGGGAGCTGTTTTTT. Full variable domain (missing parts from reference TRBV19 and TRBJ2-2): DGGITQSPKYLFRKEGQNVTLSCEQNLNHDAMYWYRQDPGQGLRLIYYSQIVNDFQKGDIAEGYSVSREKKESFPLTVTSAQKNPTAFYLCASSMRTVSTGELFFGEGSRLTVL.

The genes are TRBV7-8 and TRBJ2-5, with 7 bases aligning to TRBD1. The germline V gene encodes CDR1 SGHVS and CDR2 FQNEAQ. This CDR3 contains 14 residues. Trimming removed 8 bases from V and 7 bases from J; junction bases left unmatched: 13. The CDR3 DNA sequence: TGTGCCAGCGCCCTACGTCGGACAGGCGTGACCCAGTACTTC. Translating gives CASALRRTGVTQYF.

In nucleotides, the CDR3 is TGTGCCAGCAGTAACGGGGTTAATCAGCCCCAGCATTTT. It yields the protein CASSNGVNQPQHF. V usage is TRBV5-4 and J usage is TRBJ1-5; D not certain. The CDR3 is 13 residues long. Germline assignment: CDR1 SGHNT and CDR2 YYREEE (reference sequence). V shed 5 bases and J shed 4 bases, with 10 bases lying between them.

J is TRBJ1-1 and V is TRBV5-4; a weak D match, TRBD1 (6 bases). This CDR3 is 15 amino acids long. V lost 6 bases, J lost 3 bases, and 18 bases lay in between. In germline, CDR1 is SGHNT, CDR2 YYREEE (reference sequence). The CDR3 DNA reads as TGTGCCAGCACCAGTAACAGGGTCGGGGACACTGAAGCTTTCTTT. It yields the protein CASTSNRVGDTEAFF.

A note on this clone: An end of the junction does not agree with germline; a read error may underlie this. The chain uses TRBV30 and TRBJ2-1; TRBD2 might be the D (6 bases). Germline V CDR1 and CDR2: GTSNPN, SVGIG (reference sequence). The CDR3 length is 13 residues. The CDR3 region is CAWGGTSFNEQFF. DNA of the CDR3: TGTGCCTGGGGGGGGACTTCCTTCAATGAGCAGTTCTTC.

CDR3 bases: TGTGCCAGCAGTGTGGACTGGACTTCACCCCTCCACTTT. Its translation is CASSVDWTSPLHF. This rearrangement joins TRBV6-2 or TRBV6-3 to TRBJ1-6; D gene unclear. Trimming took 5 bases from V and 9 from J, leaving 11 bases between them. This CDR3 is 13 amino acids long. Germline V gene sequence: CDR1 MNHEY, CDR2 SVGEGT.

V is TRBV11-2 and J is TRBJ1-5; TRBD1 might be the D (5 bases). Trimming took off 1 base at V and 5 bases at J, with 9 bases between the two ends. This CDR3 has 14 amino acids. Germline loops: CDR1 SGHAT, CDR2 FQNNGV. The CDR3 bases are TGTGCCAGCAGCTTAGGGTCCAGGGATCAGCCCCAGCATTTT. It translates to CASSLGSRDQPQHF.

The chain has TRBV18 and TRBJ1-2; 10 nucleotides align to TRBD1. V was pared by 3 bases and J by 5 bases, with 9 bases of the junction left unmatched. From germline, CDR1 is KGHSH and CDR2 LQKENI. The CDR3 runs to 16 residues. This CDR3 reads CASSPPSPDRGYGYTF. Written as DNA, the CDR3 is TGTGCCAGCTCACCGCCTAGCCCGGACAGGGGGTATGGCTACACCTTC.

The V and J genes are TRBV5-1 and TRBJ2-5, with 7 bases lining up with TRBD2. Germline CDR1 SGHRS, CDR2 YFSETQ. Trimming cost V 1 base and J 4 bases; bases outside gene matches: 7. This CDR3 is built from 15 residues. The CDR3 DNA sequence: TGCGCCAGCAGCTTGCCGGGGAGGGATCGAGAGACCCAGTACTTC. Protein: CASSLPGRDRETQYF.